This T cell receptor (beta chain) was identified during a study of cytomegalovirus exposure and HLA in healthy donors. Study-wide results and caveats: An analysis done earlier found most TCR beta V segments productive about 87% or about 30% of the time. Among TCR beta chains of equal frequency, HLA-associated ones were more clonally expanded in a later analysis.

Germline assignment: CDR1 SGHRS and CDR2 YFSETQ. The CDR3 spans 17 residues. With 60 Vbeta and 13 Jbeta primers, the PCR was carried out. This table comes from immunoSEQ multiplex PCR, and its TCRdb copy is limited to in-frame clones, with some not included. Found here are 150,000 to 200,000 clones, 65% to 85% of them singletons; the top ten hold approximately 5.4%. With regard to this clone: Its antigen remains unknown. At one boundary the junction diverges from the germline segment, which might be a read error.

The chain recombines TRBV5-1 with TRBJ2-7; a possible D gene is TRBD2 (5 bases). Sequencing input: PBMCs. This TCR came from a woman in her twenties or thirties in good health and CMV-seropositive. The CDR3 here is CASSLATAGIDSYEQHF. CDR3 sequence (DNA): TGCGCCAGCAGCTTGGCCACGGCGGGTATAGACTCCTACGAGCAGCACTTC.